These 5 T cell receptor beta chains came from one sample sequenced in a study of OX40 agonist ivuxolimab in advanced cancers. Assay: immunoSEQ multiplex PCR; the TCRdb copy retains only in-frame clones and omits some. The sample has more than 9,000 clones, over 65% seen once; the top ten hold roughly a fifth. The sequencing here drew on CD4+ or CD8+ T cells sorted from blood, taken in a trial of the OX40 agonist ivuxolimab. Source of these receptors: an adult with an advanced solid tumor such as melanoma, head and neck, liver or kidney cancer.

The chain employs TRBV28 and TRBJ2-1; 10 nucleotides match TRBD2. Unmatched junction bases numbered 6, after V lost 6 bases and J lost 4 bases. Germline loops: CDR1 MDHEN, CDR2 SYDVKM. The CDR3 consists of 15 residues. The CDR3 coding sequence is TGTGCCAGCAGGAAAGCGGGAGGGCTTTACAATGAGCAGTTCTTC. Residues: CASRKAGGLYNEQFF.

The chain couples TRBV14 to TRBJ2-7; D is ambiguous. Trimming pared 4 bases from V and 7 bases from J, leaving 8 bases between. Germline CDR1 and CDR2: SGHDN and FVKESK. The CDR3 extends over 11 amino acids. This CDR3 reads CASSRWEEQYF. The CDR3 coding sequence is TGTGCCAGCAGCCGATGGGAAGAGCAGTACTTC. Drawing the rest from reference TRBV14 and TRBJ2-7, the complete variable domain is EAGVTQFPSHSVIEKGQTVTLRCDPISGHDNLYWYRRVMGKEIKFLLHFVKESKQDESGMPNNRFLAERTGGTYSTLKVQPAELEDSGVYFCASSRWEEQYFGPGTRLTVT.

This clone was recorded only once. This chain connects TRBV9 to TRBJ2-3; D call uncertain. Germline loops: CDR1 SGDLS, CDR2 YYNGEE. The CDR3 sequence is 16 residues long. V lost 3 bases and J lost 2, with 16 bases in between. CDR3 sequence reads: CASSADPREDTDTQYF. The DNA of the CDR3 is TGTGCCAGCAGCGCGGACCCCCGAGAGGACACAGATACGCAGTATTTT. The full variable domain, its missing parts supplied by reference TRBV9 and TRBJ2-3, is DSGVTQTPKHLITATGQRVTLRCSPRSGDLSVYWYQQSLDQGLQFLIQYYNGEERAKGNILERFSAQQFPDLHSELNLSSLELGDSALYFCASSADPREDTDTQYFGPGTRLTVL.

This rearrangement joins TRBV16 to TRBJ2-2; D remains unclear. Trimming shortened V by 4 bases and J by 0 bases, and 9 bases separated the two germline ends. CDR1 is KGHSY, CDR2 FQNENV, per germline. The CDR3 is made up of 15 amino acids. CDR3 nucleotide sequence: TGTGCCAGCAGCCTAAACCCCACGAACACCGGGGAGCTGTTTTTT. It specifies CASSLNPTNTGELFF.

The rearrangement uses TRBV5-6 and TRBJ2-7; 9 bases align to TRBD1. The germline V gene has CDR1 SGHDT and CDR2 YYEEEE. The junction had 4 bases not matched to a gene; V was cut back by 5 bases and J by 1 base. This CDR3 comprises 14 residues. CDR3 amino acids: CASSRTGASYEQYF. The CDR3 DNA reads as TGTGCCAGCAGTCGGACAGGGGCATCCTACGAGCAGTACTTC.